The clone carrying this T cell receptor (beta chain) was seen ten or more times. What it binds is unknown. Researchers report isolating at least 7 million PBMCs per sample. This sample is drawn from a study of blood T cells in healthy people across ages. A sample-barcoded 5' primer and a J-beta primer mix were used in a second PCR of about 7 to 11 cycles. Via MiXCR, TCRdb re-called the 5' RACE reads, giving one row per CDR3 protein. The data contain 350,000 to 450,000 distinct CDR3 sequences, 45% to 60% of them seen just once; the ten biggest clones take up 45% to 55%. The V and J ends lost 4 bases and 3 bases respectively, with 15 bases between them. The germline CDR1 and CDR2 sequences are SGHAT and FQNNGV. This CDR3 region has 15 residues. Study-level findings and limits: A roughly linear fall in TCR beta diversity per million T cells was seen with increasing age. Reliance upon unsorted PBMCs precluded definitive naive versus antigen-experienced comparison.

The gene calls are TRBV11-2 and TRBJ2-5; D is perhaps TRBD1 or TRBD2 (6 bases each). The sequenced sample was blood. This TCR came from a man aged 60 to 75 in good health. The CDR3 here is CASSSRTGAEETQYF. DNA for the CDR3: TGTGCCAGCAGCTCCCGGACGGGGGCCGAAGAGACCCAGTACTTC. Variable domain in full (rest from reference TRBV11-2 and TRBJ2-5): EAGVAQSPRYKIIEKRQSVAFWCNPISGHATLYWYQQILGQGPKLLIQFQNNGVVDDSQLPKDRFSAERLKGVDSTLKIQPAKLEDSAVYLCASSSRTGAEETQYFGPGTRLLVL.